A single sample gave rise to the 4 T cell receptor beta chains below, sequenced in a study of T cell responses to AZD1222 COVID-19 vaccine. Some clones are missing from TCRdb's copy, which holds only in-frame ones; the method was immunoSEQ multiplex PCR. The data hold approximately 150,000 clones, with less than 95% observed a single time. Sequencing used peripheral blood, obtained 28 days after the second dose of the MenACWY control vaccine. All receptors derive from an adult who received the MenACWY meningococcal vaccine as a control.

This rearrangement joins TRBV18 to TRBJ1-1, with 10 bases lining up with TRBD1. V trimming: 5 bases; J trimming: 4 bases; junction bases outside the gene matches: 10. CDR1 is KGHSH, CDR2 LQKENI, per germline. This CDR3 is built from 16 residues. Written as DNA, the CDR3 is TGTGCCAGCTCAGTCGACAGGGGGCCACCGGGCACTGAAGCTTTCTTT. Translating it yields CASSVDRGPPGTEAFF.

The gene calls are TRBV7-2 and TRBJ2-5, with 13 bases that match TRBD2. This CDR3 has 17 amino acids. V lost 5 bases and J lost 5; bases outside the gene matches: 11. The germline V gene encodes CDR1 SGHTA and CDR2 FQGNSA. CDR3 amino acids: CASSLQLAGGPGETQYF. The CDR3 DNA reads as TGTGCCAGCAGCCTACAACTAGCGGGAGGGCCGGGGGAGACCCAGTACTTC. The entire variable domain, with the rest obtained from reference TRBV7-2 and TRBJ2-5, is as follows: GAGVSQSPSNKVTEKGKDVELRCDPISGHTALYWYRQSLGQGLEFLIYFQGNSAPDKSGLPSDRFSAERTGGSVSTLTIQRTQQEDSAVYLCASSLQLAGGPGETQYFGPGTRLLVL.

This chain links TRBV12-5 with TRBJ2-2, with a possible D match to TRBD1 (6 bases). Trimming left V 5 bases short and J 7 bases short, with 14 bases between. The CDR3 runs 14 residues. Looked up from germline, CDR1 is LGHNT and CDR2 is FRNRAP. In nucleotides, the CDR3 is TGTGCTAGTGGTCTTGAAACAGGGATCGGGGAGCTGTTTTTT. Amino acids: CASGLETGIGELFF.

The genes are TRBV3-1 (or the pseudogene TRBV3-2) and TRBJ1-1; a weak D match, TRBD1 (5 bases). The CDR3 runs 14 residues. The germline V and J ends were trimmed by 4 bases and 1 base, with 10 bases remaining between them. Germline lookup yields CDR1 LGHDT and CDR2 YNNKEL (reference sequence). The CDR3 DNA reads TGTGCCAGCAGCCCCCTCAGGGAGAACACTGAAGCTTTCTTT. Amino acids: CASSPLRENTEAFF.